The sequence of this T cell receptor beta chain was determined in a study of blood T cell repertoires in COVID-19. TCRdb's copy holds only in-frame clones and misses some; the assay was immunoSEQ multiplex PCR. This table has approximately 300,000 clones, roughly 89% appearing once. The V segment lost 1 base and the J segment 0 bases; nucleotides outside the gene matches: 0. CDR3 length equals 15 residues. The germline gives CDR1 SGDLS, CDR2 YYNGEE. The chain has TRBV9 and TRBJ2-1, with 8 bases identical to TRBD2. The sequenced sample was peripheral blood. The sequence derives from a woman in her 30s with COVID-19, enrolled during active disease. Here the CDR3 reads CASSVTSGSYNEQFF. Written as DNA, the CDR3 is TGTGCCAGCAGCGTAACTAGCGGCTCCTACAATGAGCAGTTCTTC.